The clone carrying this T cell receptor beta chain was seen repeatedly, ten times or more. Its antigen is undetermined. The data derive from a study of identical twins. Points from the study as a whole: A cross-sectional statistical analysis, not follow-up of the same donors, supported the conclusions. Twin pairs' shared out-of-frame alpha sequences were enriched in low generation probability.

The germline V gene has CDR1 SGHRS and CDR2 YFSETQ. The CDR3 runs 15 residues. The V gene end was trimmed by 0 bases and the J gene end by 0 bases; junction bases not matched to a gene: 1. TCRdb reprocessed the 5' RACE reads via MiXCR and lists one record per CDR3 protein. Of about 660,000 distinct CDR3 sequences listed, over 8.5% were seen once; the top ten hold approximately 0.89%. The same sample was also used in a study of yellow fever vaccine responses in identical twins.

The sequenced material came from PBMCs. The clonotype originates from a woman between 18 and 30 years old in good health. The rearrangement uses TRBV5-1 and TRBJ2-3; 7 positions agree with TRBD1. In DNA, the CDR3 is TGCGCCAGCAGCTTGGAGGGGGCTAGCACAGATACGCAGTATTTT. This gives the protein CASSLEGASTDTQYF. Combining the CDR3 with reference TRBV5-1 and TRBJ2-3 gives the whole variable domain KAGVTQTPRYLIKTRGQQVTLSCSPISGHRSVSWYQQTPGQGLQFLFEYFSETQRNKGNFPGRFSGRQFSNSRSEMNVSTLELGDSALYLCASSLEGASTDTQYFGPGTRLTVL.